The present TCR beta chain was sequenced within a study of blood T cell repertoires in COVID-19. Overall study context: Samples of COVID-19 (acute and convalescent) were obtained from the United States, Italy and Spain. PBMCs, B-cell-depleted T cells, or T cells provided the cDNA or gDNA that made up the material.

V lost 1 base and J 6 bases, leaving 16 bases between the germline ends. CDR3 length: 15 amino acids. The V gene's germline CDR1 is SNHLY and CDR2 FYNNEI. In the source study's methods: Estimates of nucleated cell counts were drawn from the amplification of reference gene primers. The protocol was immunoSEQ multiplex PCR, while the TCRdb copy is restricted to in-frame clones and leaves out a portion. V, J and clone size are those of that table, while D and trimming were read from the DNA. Here the sample spans 100,000 to 130,000 clones, about nine tenths being singletons. What was sequenced was peripheral blood. The sequence was obtained from a woman younger than 45 with acute or convalescent COVID-19. The chain combines TRBV2 with TRBJ2-7, with D maybe TRBD1 (5 bases). The CDR3 DNA reads as TGTGCCAGCAGTGAAGGCGGCCAGGGTTGGTTCGAGCAGTACTTC. It specifies CASSEGGQGWFEQYF. The whole variable domain, filled in from reference TRBV2 and TRBJ2-7, reads EPEVTQTPSHQVTQMGQEVILRCVPISNHLYFYWYRQILGQKVEFLVSFYNNEISEKSEIFDDQFSVERPDGSNFTLKIRSTKLEDSAMYFCASSEGGQGWFEQYFGPGTRLTVT.